The 10 T cell receptor beta chains below all came from one sample that was sequenced in a study of blood T cell repertoires in COVID-19. Method: immunoSEQ multiplex PCR; TCRdb's copy keeps in-frame clones and lacks some. The sample lists 140,000 to 150,000 clones; approximately 90% were seen once. The sample was peripheral blood. The source is a woman in her fifties or sixties with acute or convalescent COVID-19.

The chain is built from TRBV21-1 and TRBJ2-7; no check of the table's D call, TRBD1, against the DNA was made. TRBV21-1 is classified as a pseudogene. The CDR3 is 16 amino acids. This chain's CDR3 is CASSKGYQGLSYEQYF. In nucleotides, the CDR3 is TGTGCCAGCAGCAAAGGCTATCAGGGCCTTTCCTACGAGCAGTACTTC.

This clone was recorded a few times. The J gene is TRBJ1-3, the V gene TRBV4-1, with 11 bases identical to TRBD1. Trimming removed 4 bases from V and 2 bases from J; junction bases left unmatched: 4. Germline CDR1 is MGHRA and CDR2 is YSYEKL. This CDR3 spans 16 amino acids. The CDR3 nucleotides are TGCGCCAGCAGCCGAGCGGGACAGGGGGCTGGAAACACCATATATTTT. As protein: CASSRAGQGAGNTIYF.

The rearrangement links TRBV7-7 to TRBJ2-6; D gene ambiguous. The CDR3 spans 15 residues. From germline, CDR1 is SSHAT and CDR2 FNYEAQ (reference sequence). Trimming took 1 base from V and 0 from J, leaving 4 bases between them. The CDR3 DNA reads TGTGCCAGCAGCTTAGGGAGCTCTGGGGCCAACGTCCTGACTTTC. Its translation: CASSLGSSGANVLTF. Complete variable domain (other parts from reference TRBV7-7 and TRBJ2-6): GAGVSQSPRYKVTKRGQDVTLRCDPISSHATLYWYQQALGQGPEFLTYFNYEAQPDKSGLPSDRFSAERPEGSISTLTIQRTEQRDSAMYRCASSLGSSGANVLTFGAGSRLTVL.

The chain joins TRBV19 to TRBJ1-1, with unresolved D. There are 16 residues in the CDR3. Germline V lookup: CDR1 LNHDA, CDR2 SQIVND (reference sequence). V lost 5 bases to trimming and J lost 2 bases, with 18 bases between them. The CDR3 loop is CASSPRQTTINTEAFF. The CDR3 DNA is TGTGCCAGTAGTCCCCGGCAGACTACAATTAACACTGAAGCTTTCTTT.

The chain carries TRBV27 and TRBJ2-7; 9 bases agree with TRBD1. From germline, CDR1 is MNHEY and CDR2 SMNVEV (reference sequence). There are 14 residues in the CDR3. J was trimmed by 3 bases and V by 5 bases; bases with no gene match: 5. CDR3 in DNA: TGTGCCAGCAGTCCAGTGGGACAGGGCTACGAGCAGTACTTC. It codes for CASSPVGQGYEQYF.

The chain combines TRBV9 with TRBJ2-1; D is uncertain. The CDR3 has 15 residues. Germline V gene data show CDR1 as SGDLS and CDR2 as YYNGEE. The ends were cut back, 3 bases at V and 0 bases at J, with 10 bases in the middle. The CDR3 DNA reads TGTGCCAGCAGCGCGAAAACAAGCTCCTACAATGAGCAGTTCTTC. Its protein is CASSAKTSSYNEQFF.

V usage is TRBV28 and J usage is TRBJ2-7; 8 positions agree with TRBD2. Germline loops: CDR1 MDHEN, CDR2 SYDVKM. The CDR3 extends over 14 amino acids. V dropped 11 bases and J dropped 0; count of bases not matched to a gene: 9. The CDR3 sequence is CAVFSGVLSYEQYF. DNA of the CDR3: TGTGCCGTCTTTAGCGGGGTACTCTCCTACGAGCAGTACTTC.

The chain employs TRBV14 and TRBJ1-6; no firm D call. Trimming cost V 5 bases and J 7 bases, with 6 bases left between them. The CDR3 has 12 residues. The germline gives CDR1 SGHDN, CDR2 FVKESK. The CDR3 is CASSSLNSPLHF. CDR3 nucleotides: TGTGCCAGCAGCAGCCTAAATTCACCCCTCCACTTT.

With respect to this clone: At one boundary the junction diverges from the germline segment, which might be a read error. The genes are TRBV2 and TRBJ2-2; 10 bases align to TRBD1. Germline V CDR1 and CDR2: SNHLY, FYNNEI. This CDR3 has 15 amino acids. CDR3 sequence: CATSARQGANGELFF. The CDR3 nucleotides are TGTGCCACCAGTGCCCGACAGGGGGCTAACGGGGAGCTGTTTTTT. Based on the CDR3 plus reference TRBV2 and TRBJ2-2, the full variable domain is EPEVTQTPSHQVTQMGQEVILRCVPISNHLYFYWYRQILGQKVEFLVSFYNNEISEKSEIFDDQFSVERPDGSNFTLKIRSTKLEDSAMYFCATSARQGANGELFFGEGSRLTVL.

Only a few counts were recorded for this clone. The chain employs TRBV4-1 and TRBJ2-7; a weak D match, TRBD1 (6 bases). The germline CDR1 and CDR2 sequences are MGHRA and YSYEKL. The CDR3 has 17 amino acids. V gave up 3 bases and J gave up 2 bases, with 20 bases separating them. The CDR3 region is CASSQVWTAESPYEQYF. The DNA of the CDR3 is TGCGCCAGCAGCCAGGTTTGGACAGCGGAGTCCCCCTACGAGCAGTACTTC.